A single sample gave rise to the 6 T cell receptor beta chains below, sequenced in a study of blood T cell repertoires in COVID-19. Some clones are missing from TCRdb's copy, which holds only in-frame ones; the method was immunoSEQ multiplex PCR. The table has fewer than 35,000 clones, approximately 86% seen once. Sequenced: peripheral blood. The source of these receptors is a man aged 50 to 59 with active or convalescent COVID-19.

This chain connects TRBV28 to TRBJ1-1; 9 bases are shared with TRBD1. CDR3 length: 16 residues. The junction had 12 bases not matched to a gene; V was cut back by 4 bases and J by 6 bases. Looked up from germline, CDR1 is MDHEN and CDR2 is SYDVKM. CDR3 coding DNA: TGTGCCAGCAGTTCCCTACCGGGACAGGGAAAGTCTGAAGCTTTCTTT. Its protein product is CASSSLPGQGKSEAFF.

The chain combines TRBV5-6 with TRBJ2-7, with 7 bases lining up with TRBD1. The V and J ends lost 4 bases and 0 bases, in that order; junction bases with no gene match: 4. The CDR3 length is 14 residues. CDR1 and CDR2 (germline): SGHDT, YYEEEE. The CDR3, as DNA: TGTGCCAGCAGCCGGACAGGCCTCTCCTACGAGCAGTACTTC. Protein product: CASSRTGLSYEQYF.

V usage is TRBV5-1 and J usage is TRBJ1-5, with 7 bases that match TRBD1. CDR3 length equals 14 residues. V lost 1 base and J lost 8; bases outside the gene matches: 6. Germline lookup yields CDR1 SGHRS and CDR2 YFSETQ. CDR3 residues: CASSLIGGGEPQHF. The CDR3 DNA reads as TGCGCCAGCAGCTTGATAGGGGGCGGTGAGCCCCAGCATTTT.

J is TRBJ2-5 and V is TRBV5-4, with 9 bases that match TRBD2. The CDR3 contains 16 residues. Germline V gives CDR1 SGHNT, CDR2 YYREEE (reference sequence). V lost 2 bases to trimming and J lost 0 bases; unmatched junction nucleotides: 5. In DNA form, the CDR3 reads TGTGCCAGCAGCTTCAGAGCGGGAGGTGACCAAGAGACCCAGTACTTC. Protein product: CASSFRAGGDQETQYF. Full variable domain (rest looked up from reference TRBV5-4 and TRBJ2-5): ETGVTQSPTHLIKTRGQQVTLRCSSQSGHNTVSWYQQALGQGPQFIFQYYREEENGRGNFPPRFSGLQFPNYSSELNVNALELDDSALYLCASSFRAGGDQETQYFGPGTRLLVL.

V and J are TRBV7-6 and TRBJ2-7, with D perhaps TRBD2 (6 bases). The CDR3 covers 15 residues. Trimming shortened V by 2 bases and J by 7 bases, and 18 bases separated the two germline ends. Germline V lookup: CDR1 SGHVS, CDR2 FNYEAQ. The CDR3, as DNA: TGTGCCAGCAGCTTAACAGCGGGCGAACCCTGGGAGCAGTACTTC. Its translation: CASSLTAGEPWEQYF.

The V call is TRBV29-1, the J call TRBJ2-7; D might be TRBD1 (6 bases). This CDR3 is built from 13 residues. V shed 0 bases and J shed 5 bases, with 11 bases lying between them. Looked up from germline, CDR1 is SQVTM and CDR2 is ANQGSEA. The CDR3 DNA sequence: TGCAGCGTTGAAGAAACAGGGAAGGACGAGCAGTACTTC. Translation: CSVEETGKDEQYF.